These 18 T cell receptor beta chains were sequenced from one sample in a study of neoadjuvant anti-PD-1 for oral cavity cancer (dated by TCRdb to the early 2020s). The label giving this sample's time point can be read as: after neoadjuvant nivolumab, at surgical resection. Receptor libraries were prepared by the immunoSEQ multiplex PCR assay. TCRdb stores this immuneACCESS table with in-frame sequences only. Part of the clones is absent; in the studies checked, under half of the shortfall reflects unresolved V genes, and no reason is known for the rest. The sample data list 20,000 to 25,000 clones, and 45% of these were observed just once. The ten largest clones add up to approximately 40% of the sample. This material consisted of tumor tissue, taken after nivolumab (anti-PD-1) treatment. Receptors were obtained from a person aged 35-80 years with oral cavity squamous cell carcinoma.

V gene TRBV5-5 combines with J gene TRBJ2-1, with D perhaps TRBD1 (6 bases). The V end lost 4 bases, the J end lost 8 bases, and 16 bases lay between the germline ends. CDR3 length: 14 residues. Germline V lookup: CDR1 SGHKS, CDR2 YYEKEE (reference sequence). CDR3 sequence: CASSRSTGYDEQFF. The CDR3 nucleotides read TGTGCCAGCAGCCGTTCCACAGGGTACGATGAGCAGTTCTTC.

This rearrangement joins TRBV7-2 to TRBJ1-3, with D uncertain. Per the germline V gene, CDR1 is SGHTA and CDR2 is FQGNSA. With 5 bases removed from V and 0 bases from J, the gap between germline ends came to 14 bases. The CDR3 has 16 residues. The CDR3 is CASSPASAVSGNTIYF. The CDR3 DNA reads TGTGCCAGCAGCCCCGCCTCCGCGGTCTCTGGAAACACCATATATTTT.

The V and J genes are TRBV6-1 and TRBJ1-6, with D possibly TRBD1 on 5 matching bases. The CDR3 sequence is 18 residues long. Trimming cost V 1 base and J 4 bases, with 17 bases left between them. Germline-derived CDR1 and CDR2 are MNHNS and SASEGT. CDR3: CASSEGTSWDGYNSPLHF. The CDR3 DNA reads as TGTGCCAGCAGTGAAGGGACTAGCTGGGACGGATATAATTCACCCCTCCACTTT.

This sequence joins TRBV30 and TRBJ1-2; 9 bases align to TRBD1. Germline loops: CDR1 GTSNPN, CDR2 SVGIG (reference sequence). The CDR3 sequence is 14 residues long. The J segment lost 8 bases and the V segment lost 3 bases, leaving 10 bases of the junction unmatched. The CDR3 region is CAWSTGTGPSGYTF. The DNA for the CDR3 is TGTGCCTGGAGCACCGGGACAGGGCCCTCAGGCTACACCTTC.

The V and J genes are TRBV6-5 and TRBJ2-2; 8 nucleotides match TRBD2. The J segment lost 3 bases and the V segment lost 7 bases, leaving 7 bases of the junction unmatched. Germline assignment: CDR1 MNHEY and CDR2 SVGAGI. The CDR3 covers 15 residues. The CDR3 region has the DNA TGTGCCAGCAAGACGGGGGGGTCTCACACCGGGGAGCTGTTTTTT. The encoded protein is CASKTGGSHTGELFF.

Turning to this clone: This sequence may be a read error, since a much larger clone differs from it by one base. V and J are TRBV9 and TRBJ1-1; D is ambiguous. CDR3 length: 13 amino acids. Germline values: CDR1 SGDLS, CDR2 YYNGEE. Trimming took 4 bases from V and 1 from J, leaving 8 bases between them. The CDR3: CASSPHKNTEAFF. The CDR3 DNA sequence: TGTGCCAGCAGCCCCCACAAGAACACTGAAGCTTTCTTT.

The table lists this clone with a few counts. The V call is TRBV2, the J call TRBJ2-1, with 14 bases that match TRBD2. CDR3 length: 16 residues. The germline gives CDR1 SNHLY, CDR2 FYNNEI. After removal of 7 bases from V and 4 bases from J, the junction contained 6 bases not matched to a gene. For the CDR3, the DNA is TGTGCCAGCACCCAGAGACTAGCGGGGGGGTACAATGAGCAGTTCTTC. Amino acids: CASTQRLAGGYNEQFF.

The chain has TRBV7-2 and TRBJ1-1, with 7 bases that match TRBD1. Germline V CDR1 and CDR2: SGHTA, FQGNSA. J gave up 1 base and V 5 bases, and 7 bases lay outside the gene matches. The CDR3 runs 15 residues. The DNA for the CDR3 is TGTGCCAGCAGCCGGGACAGACCACCGAACACTGAAGCTTTCTTT. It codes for CASSRDRPPNTEAFF.

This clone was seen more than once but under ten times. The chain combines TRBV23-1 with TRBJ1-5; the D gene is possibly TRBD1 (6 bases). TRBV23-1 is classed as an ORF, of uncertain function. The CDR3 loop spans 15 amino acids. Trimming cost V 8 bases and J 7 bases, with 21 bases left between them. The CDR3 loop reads CASLAGARQRQPQHF. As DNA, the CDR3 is TGCGCCAGCCTGGCAGGGGCCCGGCAAAGGCAGCCCCAGCATTTT.

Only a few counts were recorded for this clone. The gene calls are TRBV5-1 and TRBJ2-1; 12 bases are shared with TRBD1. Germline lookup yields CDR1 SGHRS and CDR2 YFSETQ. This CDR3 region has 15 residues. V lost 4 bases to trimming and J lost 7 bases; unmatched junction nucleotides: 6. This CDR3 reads CASSPGQGARNEQFF. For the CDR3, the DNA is TGCGCCAGCAGCCCGGGACAGGGGGCGCGGAATGAGCAGTTCTTC.

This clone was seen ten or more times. The CDR3 reads CASSAGDYYGYTF. Written as DNA, the CDR3 is TGTGCCAGCAGTGCGGGAGACTACTATGGCTACACCTTC. The V gene is TRBV2, the J gene TRBJ1-2, with D unresolved. Germline V CDR1 and CDR2: SNHLY, FYNNEI. V was clipped by 4 bases and J by 3 bases, with 9 bases between them. There are 13 residues in the CDR3.

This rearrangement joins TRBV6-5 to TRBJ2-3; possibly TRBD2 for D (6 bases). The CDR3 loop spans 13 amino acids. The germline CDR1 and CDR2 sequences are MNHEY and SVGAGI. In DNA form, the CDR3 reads TGTGCGGCGGGGCGGGAAAGCACAGATACGCAGTATTTT. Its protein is CAAGRESTDTQYF.

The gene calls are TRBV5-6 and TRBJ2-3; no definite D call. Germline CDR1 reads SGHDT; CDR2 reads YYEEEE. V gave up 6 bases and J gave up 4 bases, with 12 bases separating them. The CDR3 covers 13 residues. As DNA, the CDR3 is TGTGCCAGCACAACCGGCGTGTCAGATACGCAGTATTTT. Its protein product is CASTTGVSDTQYF.

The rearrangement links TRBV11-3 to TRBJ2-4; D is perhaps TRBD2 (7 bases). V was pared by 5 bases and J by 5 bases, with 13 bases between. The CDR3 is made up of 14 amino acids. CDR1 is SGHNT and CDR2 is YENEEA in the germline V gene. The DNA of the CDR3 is TGTGCCAGCAGCCTAGGGGGGGCCGAAAACATTCAGTACTTC. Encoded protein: CASSLGGAENIQYF.

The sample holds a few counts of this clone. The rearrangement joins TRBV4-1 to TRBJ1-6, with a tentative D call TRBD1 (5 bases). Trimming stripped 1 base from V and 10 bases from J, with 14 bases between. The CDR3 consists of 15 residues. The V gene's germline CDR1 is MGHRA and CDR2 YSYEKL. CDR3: CASSQGDGFLSPLHF. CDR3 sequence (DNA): TGCGCCAGCAGCCAAGGGGACGGTTTTCTCTCACCCCTCCACTTT.

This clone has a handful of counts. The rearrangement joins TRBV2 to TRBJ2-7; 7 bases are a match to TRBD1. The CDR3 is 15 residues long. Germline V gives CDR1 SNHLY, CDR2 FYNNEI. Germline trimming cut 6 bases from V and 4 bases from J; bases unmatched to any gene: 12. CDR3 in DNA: TGTGCCAGCAGGGGGAGTCGGGACAGCTTATACGAGCAGTACTTC. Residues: CASRGSRDSLYEQYF.

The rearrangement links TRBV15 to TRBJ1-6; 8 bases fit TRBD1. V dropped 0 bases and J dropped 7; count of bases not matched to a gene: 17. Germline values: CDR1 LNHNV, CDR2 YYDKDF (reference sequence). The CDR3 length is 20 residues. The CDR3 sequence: CATSRDRDRRSLITNSPLHF. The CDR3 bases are TGTGCCACCAGCAGAGATAGGGACAGGCGGAGCCTTATTACAAATTCACCCCTCCACTTT.

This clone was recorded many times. CDR3 coding DNA: TGCGCCAGCAGCCAAGGGCCGACAGACTATGGCTACACCTTC. Its translation: CASSQGPTDYGYTF. The chain couples TRBV5-1 to TRBJ1-2, with D possibly being TRBD1 (5 bases). This CDR3 has 14 residues. Germline V gene data show CDR1 as SGHRS and CDR2 as YFSETQ. The V end lost 4 bases, the J end lost 3 bases, and 13 bases lay between the germline ends.